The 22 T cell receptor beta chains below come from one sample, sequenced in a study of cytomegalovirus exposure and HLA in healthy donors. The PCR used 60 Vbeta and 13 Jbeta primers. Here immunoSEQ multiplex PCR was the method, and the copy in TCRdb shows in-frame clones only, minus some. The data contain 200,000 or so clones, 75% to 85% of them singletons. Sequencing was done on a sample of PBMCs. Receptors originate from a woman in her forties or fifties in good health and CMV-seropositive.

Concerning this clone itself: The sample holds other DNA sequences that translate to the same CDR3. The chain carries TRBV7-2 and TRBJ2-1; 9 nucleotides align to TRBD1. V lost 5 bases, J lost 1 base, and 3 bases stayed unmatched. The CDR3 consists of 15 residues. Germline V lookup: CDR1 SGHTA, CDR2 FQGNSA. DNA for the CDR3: TGTGCCAGCAGCCTGGGACAGGGATCCTACAATGAGCAGTTCTTC. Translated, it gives CASSLGQGSYNEQFF.

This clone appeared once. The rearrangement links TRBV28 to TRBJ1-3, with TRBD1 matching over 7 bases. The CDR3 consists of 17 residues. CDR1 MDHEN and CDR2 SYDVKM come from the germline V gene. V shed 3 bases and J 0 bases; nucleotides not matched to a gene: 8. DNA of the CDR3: TGTGCCAGCAGTTTGACCCAGGGGGGCGCCTCTGGAAACACCATATATTTT. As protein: CASSLTQGGASGNTIYF. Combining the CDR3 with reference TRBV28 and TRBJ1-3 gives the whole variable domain DVKVTQSSRYLVKRTGEKVFLECVQDMDHENMFWYRQDPGLGLRLIYFSYDVKMKEKGDIPEGYSVSREKKERFSLILESASTNQTSMYLCASSLTQGGASGNTIYFGEGSWLTVV.

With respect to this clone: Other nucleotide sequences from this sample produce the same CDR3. CDR3 protein: CSVGGLSGETQYF. CDR3 sequence (DNA): TGCAGCGTTGGGGGACTTAGTGGAGAGACCCAGTACTTC. V is TRBV29-1 and J is TRBJ2-5, with a possible D match to TRBD2 (6 bases). Trimming shortened V by 4 bases and J by 4 bases, and 13 bases separated the two germline ends. Germline V gene data show CDR1 as SQVTM and CDR2 as ANQGSEA. CDR3 length equals 13 residues.

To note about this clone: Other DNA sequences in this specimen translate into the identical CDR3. DNA of the CDR3: TGTGCCAGCAGCCCCGGGGGAACTACAAGGGAGACCCAGTACTTC. Protein product: CASSPGGTTRETQYF. The genes are TRBV2 and TRBJ2-5, with D perhaps matching TRBD2 (6 bases). The germline gives CDR1 SNHLY, CDR2 FYNNEI. Trimming took 6 bases from V and 5 from J, leaving 19 bases between them. The CDR3 extends over 15 amino acids.

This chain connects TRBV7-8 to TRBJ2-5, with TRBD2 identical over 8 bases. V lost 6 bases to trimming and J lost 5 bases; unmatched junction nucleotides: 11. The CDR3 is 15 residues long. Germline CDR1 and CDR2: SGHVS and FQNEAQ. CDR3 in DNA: TGTGCCAGCAGACGCAGCGGGGGCCCGGGGGAGACCCAGTACTTC. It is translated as CASRRSGGPGETQYF.

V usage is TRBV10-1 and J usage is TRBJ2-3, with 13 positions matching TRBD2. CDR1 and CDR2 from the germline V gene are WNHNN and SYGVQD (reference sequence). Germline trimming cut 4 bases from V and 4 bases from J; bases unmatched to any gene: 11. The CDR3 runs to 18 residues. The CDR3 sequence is CASSAGTSGESGADTQYF. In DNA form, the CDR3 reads TGCGCCAGCAGTGCCGGGACTAGCGGGGAATCGGGAGCAGATACGCAGTATTTT.

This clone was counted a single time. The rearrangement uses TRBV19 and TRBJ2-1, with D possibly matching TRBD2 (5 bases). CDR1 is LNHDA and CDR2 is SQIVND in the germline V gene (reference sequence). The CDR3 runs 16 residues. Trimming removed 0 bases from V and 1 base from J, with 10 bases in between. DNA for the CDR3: TGTGCCAGTAGTATAGAGGCTAGCTTTTCCTACAATGAGCAGTTCTTC. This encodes CASSIEASFSYNEQFF.

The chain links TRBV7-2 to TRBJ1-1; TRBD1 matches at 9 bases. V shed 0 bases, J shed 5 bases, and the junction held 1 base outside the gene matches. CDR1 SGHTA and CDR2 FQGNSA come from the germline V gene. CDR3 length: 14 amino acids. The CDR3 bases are TGTGCCAGCAGCTTAGCGACAGGGGGAACTGAAGCTTTCTTT. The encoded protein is CASSLATGGTEAFF.

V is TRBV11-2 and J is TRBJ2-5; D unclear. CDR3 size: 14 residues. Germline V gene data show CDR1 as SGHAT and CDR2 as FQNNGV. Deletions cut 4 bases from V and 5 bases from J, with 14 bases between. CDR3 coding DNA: TGTGCCAGCAGCTCATTGCGCAACGGGGAGACCCAGTACTTC. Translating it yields CASSSLRNGETQYF.

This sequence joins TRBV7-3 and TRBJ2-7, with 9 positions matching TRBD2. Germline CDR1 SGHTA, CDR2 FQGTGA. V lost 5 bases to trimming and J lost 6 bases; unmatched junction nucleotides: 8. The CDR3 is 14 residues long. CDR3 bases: TGTGCCAGCAGCCCCGGCGGGGGGGCAGGCGAGCAGTACTTC. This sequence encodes CASSPGGGAGEQYF.

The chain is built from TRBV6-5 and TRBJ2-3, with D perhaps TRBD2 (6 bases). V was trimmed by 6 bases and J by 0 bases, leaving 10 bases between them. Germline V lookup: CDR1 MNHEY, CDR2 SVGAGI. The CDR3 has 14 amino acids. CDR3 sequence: CASSPSGSTDTQYF. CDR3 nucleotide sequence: TGTGCCAGCAGCCCCAGCGGGAGCACAGATACGCAGTATTTT.

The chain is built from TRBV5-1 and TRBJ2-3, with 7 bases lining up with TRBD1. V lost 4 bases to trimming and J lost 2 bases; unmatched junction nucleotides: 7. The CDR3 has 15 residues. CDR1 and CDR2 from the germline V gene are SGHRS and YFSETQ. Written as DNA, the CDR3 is TGCGCCAGCAGCCCACCGGGACAGACCACAGATACGCAGTATTTT. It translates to CASSPPGQTTDTQYF.

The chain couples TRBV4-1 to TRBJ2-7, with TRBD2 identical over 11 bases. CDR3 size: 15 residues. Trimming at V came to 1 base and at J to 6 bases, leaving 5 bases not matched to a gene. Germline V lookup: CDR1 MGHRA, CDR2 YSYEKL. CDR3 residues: CASSQVIAGGSEQYF. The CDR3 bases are TGCGCCAGCAGCCAAGTGATAGCGGGAGGGAGCGAGCAGTACTTC.

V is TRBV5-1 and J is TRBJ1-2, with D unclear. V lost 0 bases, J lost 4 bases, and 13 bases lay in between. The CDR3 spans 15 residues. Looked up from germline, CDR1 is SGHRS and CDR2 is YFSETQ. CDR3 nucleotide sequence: TGCGCCAGCAGCTTGGAGGAGGGTTTGGTCTATGGCTACACCTTC. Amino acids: CASSLEEGLVYGYTF.

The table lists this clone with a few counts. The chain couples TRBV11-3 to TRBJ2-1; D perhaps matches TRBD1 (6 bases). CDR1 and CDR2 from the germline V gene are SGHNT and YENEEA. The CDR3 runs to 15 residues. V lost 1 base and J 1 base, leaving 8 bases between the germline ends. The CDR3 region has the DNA TGTGCCAGCAGCTTAGGAGGGGGATCCTACAATGAGCAGTTCTTC. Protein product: CASSLGGGSYNEQFF.

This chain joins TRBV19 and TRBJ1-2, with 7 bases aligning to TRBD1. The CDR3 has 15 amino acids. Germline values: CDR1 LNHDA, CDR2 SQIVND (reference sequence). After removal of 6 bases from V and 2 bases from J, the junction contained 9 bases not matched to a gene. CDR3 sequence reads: CASRDTGAGNYGYTF. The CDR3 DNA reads TGTGCCAGTAGAGATACAGGGGCCGGAAACTATGGCTACACCTTC.

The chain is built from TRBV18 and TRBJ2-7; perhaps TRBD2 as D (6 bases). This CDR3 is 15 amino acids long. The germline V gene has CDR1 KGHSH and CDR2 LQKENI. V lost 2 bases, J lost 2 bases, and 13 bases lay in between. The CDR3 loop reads CASSPGEGGAYEQYF. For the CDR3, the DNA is TGTGCCAGCTCACCAGGAGAGGGAGGAGCCTACGAGCAGTACTTC.

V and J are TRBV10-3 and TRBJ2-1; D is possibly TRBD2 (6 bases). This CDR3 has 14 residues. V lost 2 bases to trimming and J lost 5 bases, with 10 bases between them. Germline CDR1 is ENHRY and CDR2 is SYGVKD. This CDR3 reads CAISEPTSHNEQFF. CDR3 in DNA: TGTGCCATCAGTGAGCCCACTAGCCACAATGAGCAGTTCTTC.

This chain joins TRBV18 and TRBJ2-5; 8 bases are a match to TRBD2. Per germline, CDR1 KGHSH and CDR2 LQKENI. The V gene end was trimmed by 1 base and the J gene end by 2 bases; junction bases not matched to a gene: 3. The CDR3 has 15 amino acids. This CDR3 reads CASSPRLAHQETQYF. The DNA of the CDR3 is TGTGCCAGCTCACCACGACTAGCGCATCAAGAGACCCAGTACTTC.

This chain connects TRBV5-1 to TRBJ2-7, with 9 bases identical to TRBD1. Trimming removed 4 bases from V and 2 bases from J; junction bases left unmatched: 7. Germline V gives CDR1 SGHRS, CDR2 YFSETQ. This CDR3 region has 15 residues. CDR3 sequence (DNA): TGCGCCAGCAGCAGGGCCGGACAGGGGACCTACGAGCAGTACTTC. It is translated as CASSRAGQGTYEQYF.

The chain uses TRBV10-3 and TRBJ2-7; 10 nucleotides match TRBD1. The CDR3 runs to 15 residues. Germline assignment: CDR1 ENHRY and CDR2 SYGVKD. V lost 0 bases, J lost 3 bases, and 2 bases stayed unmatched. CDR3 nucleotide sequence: TGTGCCATCAGTGAGTCGACAGGGGGCCGCTACGAGCAGTACTTC. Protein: CAISESTGGRYEQYF.

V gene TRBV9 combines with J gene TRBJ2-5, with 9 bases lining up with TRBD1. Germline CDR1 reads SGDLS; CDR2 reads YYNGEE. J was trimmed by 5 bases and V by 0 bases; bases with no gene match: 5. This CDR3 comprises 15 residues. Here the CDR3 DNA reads TGTGCCAGCAGCGTAGCTACAGGGGGCGTGGAGACCCAGTACTTC. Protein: CASSVATGGVETQYF.